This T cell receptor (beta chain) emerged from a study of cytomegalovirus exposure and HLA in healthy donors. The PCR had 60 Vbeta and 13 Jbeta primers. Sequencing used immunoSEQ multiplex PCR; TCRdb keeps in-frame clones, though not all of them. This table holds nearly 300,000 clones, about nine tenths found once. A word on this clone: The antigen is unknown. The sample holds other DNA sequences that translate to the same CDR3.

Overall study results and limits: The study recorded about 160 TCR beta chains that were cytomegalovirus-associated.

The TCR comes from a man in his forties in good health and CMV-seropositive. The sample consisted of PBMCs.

CDR3 sequence (DNA): TGTGCCAGCAGCTTGGGCAGCTCCTACAATGAGCAGTTCTTC. Protein: CASSLGSSYNEQFF. This sequence joins TRBV5-4 and TRBJ2-1; D gene ambiguous. V gave up 0 bases and J gave up 0 bases, with 4 bases separating them. The CDR3 is 14 amino acids. Per the germline V gene, CDR1 is SGHNT and CDR2 is YYREEE (reference sequence).